This TCR beta chain was recorded in a study of blood T cell repertoires in COVID-19. This clone appeared a few times. This CDR3 is also generated by other DNA sequences in the sample. Measured with immunoSEQ multiplex PCR; TCRdb has only the in-frame clones, and not every one. Among 250,000 to 300,000 clones listed, about nine tenths were seen once. This TCR derives from a woman younger than 45 with COVID-19, enrolled during active disease. Sequencing was carried out using peripheral blood.

In nucleotides, the CDR3 is TGTGCCAGCAGGGGACAGGGAGAGACCCAGTACTTC. Translating it yields CASRGQGETQYF. The chain uses TRBV2 and TRBJ2-5; 9 bases fit TRBD1. The CDR3 consists of 12 residues. Trimming removed 6 bases from V and 4 bases from J; junction bases left unmatched: 0. The germline V gene encodes CDR1 SNHLY and CDR2 FYNNEI.